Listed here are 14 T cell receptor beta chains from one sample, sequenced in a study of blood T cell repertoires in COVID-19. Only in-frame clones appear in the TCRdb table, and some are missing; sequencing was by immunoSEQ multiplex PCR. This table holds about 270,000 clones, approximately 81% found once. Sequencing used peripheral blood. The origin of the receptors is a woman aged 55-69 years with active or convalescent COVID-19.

CDR3 in amino acids: CASSSNEGPGYNSPLHF. In DNA, the CDR3 is TGTGCCAGCAGCTCGAACGAGGGCCCCGGCTATAATTCACCCCTCCACTTT. The chain employs TRBV7-3 and TRBJ1-6; no reliable D call. V was trimmed by 4 bases and J by 3 bases, leaving 16 bases between them. The CDR3 consists of 17 residues. In germline, CDR1 is SGHTA, CDR2 FQGTGA.

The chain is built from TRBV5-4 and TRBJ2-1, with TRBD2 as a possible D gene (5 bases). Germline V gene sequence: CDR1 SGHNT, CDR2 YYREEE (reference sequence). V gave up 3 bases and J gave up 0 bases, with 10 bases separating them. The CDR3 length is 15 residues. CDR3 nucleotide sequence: TGTGCCAGCAGCTCCAGCGGTGGCTCCTACAATGAGCAGTTCTTC. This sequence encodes CASSSSGGSYNEQFF.

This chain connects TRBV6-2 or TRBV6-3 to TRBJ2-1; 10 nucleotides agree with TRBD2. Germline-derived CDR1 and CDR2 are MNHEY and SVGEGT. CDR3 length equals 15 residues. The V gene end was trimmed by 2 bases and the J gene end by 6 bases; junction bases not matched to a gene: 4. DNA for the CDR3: TGTGCCAGCAGTTACGGCCTAGCGGGGGCCAATGAGCAGTTCTTC. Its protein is CASSYGLAGANEQFF.

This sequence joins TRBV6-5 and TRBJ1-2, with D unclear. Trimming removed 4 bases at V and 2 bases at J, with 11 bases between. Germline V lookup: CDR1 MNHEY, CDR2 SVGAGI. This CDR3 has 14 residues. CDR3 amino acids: CASSLGGTNYGYTF. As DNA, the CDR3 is TGTGCCAGCAGTTTGGGAGGAACGAACTATGGCTACACCTTC.

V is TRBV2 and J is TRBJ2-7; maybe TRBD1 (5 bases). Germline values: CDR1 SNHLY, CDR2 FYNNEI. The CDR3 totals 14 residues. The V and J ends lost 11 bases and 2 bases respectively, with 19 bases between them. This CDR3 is CASCGHSTTYEQYF. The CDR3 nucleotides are TGTGCCTCCTGTGGACATTCTACGACCTACGAGCAGTACTTC.

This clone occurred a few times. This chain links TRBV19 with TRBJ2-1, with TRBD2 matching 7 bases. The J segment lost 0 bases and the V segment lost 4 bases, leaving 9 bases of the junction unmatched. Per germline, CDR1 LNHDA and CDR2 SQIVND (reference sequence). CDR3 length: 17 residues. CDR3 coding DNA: TGTGCCAGTAGTAAAACGAGCGGGATCTCCTCCTACAATGAGCAGTTCTTC. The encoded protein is CASSKTSGISSYNEQFF. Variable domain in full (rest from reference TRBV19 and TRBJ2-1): DGGITQSPKYLFRKEGQNVTLSCEQNLNHDAMYWYRQDPGQGLRLIYYSQIVNDFQKGDIAEGYSVSREKKESFPLTVTSAQKNPTAFYLCASSKTSGISSYNEQFFGPGTRLTVL.

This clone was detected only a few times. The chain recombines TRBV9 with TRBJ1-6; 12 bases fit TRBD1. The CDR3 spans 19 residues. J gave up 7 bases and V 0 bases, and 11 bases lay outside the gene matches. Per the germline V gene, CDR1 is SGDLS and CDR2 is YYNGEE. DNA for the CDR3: TGTGCCAGCAGCGTAGGTCCCCCGGGACAGGGGGCAACGAATTCACCCCTCCACTTT. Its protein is CASSVGPPGQGATNSPLHF.

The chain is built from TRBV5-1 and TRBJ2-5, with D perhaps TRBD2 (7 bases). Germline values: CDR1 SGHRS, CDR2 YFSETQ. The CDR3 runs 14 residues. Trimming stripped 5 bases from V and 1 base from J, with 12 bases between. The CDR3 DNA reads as TGCGCCAGCAGTTTTGGGGGGGCCCAAGAGACCCAGTACTTC. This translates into CASSFGGAQETQYF.

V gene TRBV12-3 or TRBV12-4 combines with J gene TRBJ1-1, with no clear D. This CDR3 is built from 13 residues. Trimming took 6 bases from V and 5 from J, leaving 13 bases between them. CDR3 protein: CASSRSAGTEAFF. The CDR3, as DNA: TGTGCCAGCAGCCGGTCGGCGGGGACTGAAGCTTTCTTT.

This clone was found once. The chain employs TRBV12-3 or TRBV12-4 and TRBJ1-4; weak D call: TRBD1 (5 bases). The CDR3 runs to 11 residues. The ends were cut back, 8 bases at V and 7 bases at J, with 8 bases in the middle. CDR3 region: CASQGSEKLFF. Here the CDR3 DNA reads TGTGCCAGCCAGGGTTCTGAAAAACTGTTTTTT.

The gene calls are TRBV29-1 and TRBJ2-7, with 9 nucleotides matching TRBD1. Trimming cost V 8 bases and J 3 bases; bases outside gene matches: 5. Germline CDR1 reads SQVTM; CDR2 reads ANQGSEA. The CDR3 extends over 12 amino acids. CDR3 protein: CSTGTGNYEQYF. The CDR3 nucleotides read TGCAGCACCGGGACAGGGAACTACGAGCAGTACTTC.

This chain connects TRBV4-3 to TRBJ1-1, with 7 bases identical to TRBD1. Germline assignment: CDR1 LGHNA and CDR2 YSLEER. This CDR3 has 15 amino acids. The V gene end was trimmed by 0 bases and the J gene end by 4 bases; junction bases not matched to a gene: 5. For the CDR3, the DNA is TGCGCCAGCAGCCAAGACCCGGGACAGAGCACTGAAGCTTTCTTT. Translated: CASSQDPGQSTEAFF.

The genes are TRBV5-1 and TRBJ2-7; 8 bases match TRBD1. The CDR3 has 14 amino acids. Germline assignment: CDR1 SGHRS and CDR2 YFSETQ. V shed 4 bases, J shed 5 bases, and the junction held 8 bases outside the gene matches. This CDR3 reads CASSGGQGTHEQYF. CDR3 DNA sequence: TGCGCCAGCAGCGGTGGACAGGGTACCCACGAGCAGTACTTC.

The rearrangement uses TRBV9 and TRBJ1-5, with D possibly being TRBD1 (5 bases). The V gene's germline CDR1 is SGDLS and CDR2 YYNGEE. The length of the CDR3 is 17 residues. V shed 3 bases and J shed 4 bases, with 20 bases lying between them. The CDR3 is CASSDGRGPGPNQPQHF. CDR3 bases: TGTGCCAGCAGCGATGGGAGGGGTCCGGGCCCGAATCAGCCCCAGCATTTT.